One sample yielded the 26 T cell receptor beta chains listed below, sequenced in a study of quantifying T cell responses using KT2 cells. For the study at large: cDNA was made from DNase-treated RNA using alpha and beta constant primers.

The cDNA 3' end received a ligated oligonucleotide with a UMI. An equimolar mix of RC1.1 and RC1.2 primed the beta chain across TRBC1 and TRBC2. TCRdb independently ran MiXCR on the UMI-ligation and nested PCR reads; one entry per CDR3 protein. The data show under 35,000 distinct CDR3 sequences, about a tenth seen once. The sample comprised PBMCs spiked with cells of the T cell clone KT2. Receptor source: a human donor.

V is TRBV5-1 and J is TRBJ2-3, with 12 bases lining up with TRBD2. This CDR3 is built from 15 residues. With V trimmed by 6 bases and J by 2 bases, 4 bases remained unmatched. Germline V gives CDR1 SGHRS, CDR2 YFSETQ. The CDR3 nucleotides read TGCGCCAGCATCGGACTAGCGGGGACCACAGATACGCAGTATTTT. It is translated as CASIGLAGTTDTQYF. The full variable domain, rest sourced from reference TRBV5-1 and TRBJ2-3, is KAGVTQTPRYLIKTRGQQVTLSCSPISGHRSVSWYQQTPGQGLQFLFEYFSETQRNKGNFPGRFSGRQFSNSRSEMNVSTLELGDSALYLCASIGLAGTTDTQYFGPGTRLTVL.

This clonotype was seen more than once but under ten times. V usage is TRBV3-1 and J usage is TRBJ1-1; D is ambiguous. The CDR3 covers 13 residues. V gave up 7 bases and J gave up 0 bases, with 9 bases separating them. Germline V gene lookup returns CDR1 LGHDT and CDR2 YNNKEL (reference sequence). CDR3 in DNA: TGTGCCAGCATCGGAGGGTTGAACACTGAAGCTTTCTTT. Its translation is CASIGGLNTEAFF.

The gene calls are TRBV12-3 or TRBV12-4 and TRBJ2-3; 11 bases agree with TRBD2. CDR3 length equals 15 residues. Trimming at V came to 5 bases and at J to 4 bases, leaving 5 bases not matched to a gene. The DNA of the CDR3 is TGTGCCAGCAGTCTTAGCGGGAGGGTCTCAGATACGCAGTATTTT. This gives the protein CASSLSGRVSDTQYF.

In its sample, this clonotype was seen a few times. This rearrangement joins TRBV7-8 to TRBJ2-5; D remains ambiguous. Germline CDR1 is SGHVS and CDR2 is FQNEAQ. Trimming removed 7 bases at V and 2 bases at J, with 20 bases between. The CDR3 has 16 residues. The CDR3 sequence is CASTFSRIQTQETQYF. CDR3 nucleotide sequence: TGTGCCAGCACCTTTAGCCGGATCCAAACACAAGAGACCCAGTACTTC.

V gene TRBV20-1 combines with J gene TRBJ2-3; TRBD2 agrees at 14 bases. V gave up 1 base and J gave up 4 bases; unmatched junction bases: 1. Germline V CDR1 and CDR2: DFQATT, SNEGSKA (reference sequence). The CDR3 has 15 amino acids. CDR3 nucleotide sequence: TGCAGTGCTAGAGTGACTAGCGGGGGGGCAGATACGCAGTATTTT. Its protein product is CSARVTSGGADTQYF.

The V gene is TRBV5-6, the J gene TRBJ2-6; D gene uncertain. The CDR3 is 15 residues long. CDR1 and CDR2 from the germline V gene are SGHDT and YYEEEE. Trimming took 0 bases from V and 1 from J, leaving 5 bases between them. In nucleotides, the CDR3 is TGTGCCAGCAGCTTGGGGGGATCTGGGGCCAACGTCCTGACTTTC. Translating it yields CASSLGGSGANVLTF.

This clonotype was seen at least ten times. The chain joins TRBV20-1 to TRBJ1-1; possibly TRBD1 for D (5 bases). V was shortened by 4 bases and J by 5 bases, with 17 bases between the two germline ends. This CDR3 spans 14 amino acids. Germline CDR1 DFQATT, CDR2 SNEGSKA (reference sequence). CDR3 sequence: CSATQDLEYTEAFF. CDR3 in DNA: TGCAGTGCTACACAGGACCTTGAATATACTGAAGCTTTCTTT.

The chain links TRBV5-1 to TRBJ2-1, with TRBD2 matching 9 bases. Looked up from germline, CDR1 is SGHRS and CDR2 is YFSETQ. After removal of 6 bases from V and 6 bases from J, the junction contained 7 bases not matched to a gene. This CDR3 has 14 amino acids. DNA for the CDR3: TGCGCCAGCACCTTTCCAGCGGGGGGCAATGAGCAGTTCTTC. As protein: CASTFPAGGNEQFF.

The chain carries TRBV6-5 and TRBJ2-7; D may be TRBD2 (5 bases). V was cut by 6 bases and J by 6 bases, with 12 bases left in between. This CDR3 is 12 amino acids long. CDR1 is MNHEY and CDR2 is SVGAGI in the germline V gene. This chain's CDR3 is CASSPGLGEQYF. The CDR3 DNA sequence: TGTGCCAGCAGCCCGGGGTTGGGCGAGCAGTACTTC.

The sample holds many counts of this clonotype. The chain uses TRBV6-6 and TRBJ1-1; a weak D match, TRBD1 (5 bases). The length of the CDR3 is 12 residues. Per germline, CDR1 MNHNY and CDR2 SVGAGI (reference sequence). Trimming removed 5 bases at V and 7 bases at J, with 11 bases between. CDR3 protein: CASSLKDSEAFF. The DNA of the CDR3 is TGTGCCAGCAGTCTTAAAGACAGTGAAGCTTTCTTT.

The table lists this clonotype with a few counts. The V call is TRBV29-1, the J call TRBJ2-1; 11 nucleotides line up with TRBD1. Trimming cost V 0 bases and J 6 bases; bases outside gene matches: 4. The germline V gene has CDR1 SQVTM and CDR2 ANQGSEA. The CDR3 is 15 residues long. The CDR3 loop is CSVEDVGTGGNEQFF. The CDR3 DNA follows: TGCAGCGTTGAAGATGTGGGGACAGGGGGCAATGAGCAGTTCTTC.

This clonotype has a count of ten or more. The CDR3 reads CASGASPMNTEAFF. As DNA, the CDR3 is TGTGCCAGTGGGGCCAGTCCTATGAACACTGAAGCTTTCTTT. The chain recombines TRBV12-3 or TRBV12-4 with TRBJ1-1; the D gene is possibly TRBD1 (5 bases). Trimming left V 9 bases short and J 0 bases short, with 14 bases between. This CDR3 region has 14 residues.

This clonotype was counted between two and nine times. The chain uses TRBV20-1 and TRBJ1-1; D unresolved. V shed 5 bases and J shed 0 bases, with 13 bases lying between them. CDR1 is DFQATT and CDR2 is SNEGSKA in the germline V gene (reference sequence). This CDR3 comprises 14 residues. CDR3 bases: TGCAGTGCTGTAAAGCAAGAGCTGAACACTGAAGCTTTCTTT. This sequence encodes CSAVKQELNTEAFF.

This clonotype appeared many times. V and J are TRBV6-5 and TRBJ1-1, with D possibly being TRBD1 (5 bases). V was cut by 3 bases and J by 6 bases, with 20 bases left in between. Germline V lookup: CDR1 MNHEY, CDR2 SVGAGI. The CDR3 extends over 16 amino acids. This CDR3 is CASSYRRGDVSPEAFF. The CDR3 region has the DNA TGTGCCAGCAGTTATCGCCGAGGGGATGTTAGCCCTGAAGCTTTCTTT.

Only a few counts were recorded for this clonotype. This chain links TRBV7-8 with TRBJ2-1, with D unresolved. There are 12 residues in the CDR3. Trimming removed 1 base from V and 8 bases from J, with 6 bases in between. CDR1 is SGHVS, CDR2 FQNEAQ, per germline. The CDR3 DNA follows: TGTGCCAGCAGCTTAGGCGGCGATGAGCAGTTCTTC. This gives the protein CASSLGGDEQFF.

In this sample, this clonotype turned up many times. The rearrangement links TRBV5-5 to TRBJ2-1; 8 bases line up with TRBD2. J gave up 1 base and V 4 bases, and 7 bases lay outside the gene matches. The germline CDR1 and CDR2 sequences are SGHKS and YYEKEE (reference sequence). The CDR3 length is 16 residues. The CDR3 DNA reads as TGTGCCAGCAGCCCCCGAGCGGGAGTATCCTACAATGAGCAGTTCTTC. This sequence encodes CASSPRAGVSYNEQFF.

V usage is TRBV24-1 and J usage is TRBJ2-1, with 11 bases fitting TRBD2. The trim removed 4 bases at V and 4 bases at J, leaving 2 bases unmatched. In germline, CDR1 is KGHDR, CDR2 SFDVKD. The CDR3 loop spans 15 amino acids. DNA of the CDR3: TGTGCCACCAGTGAGGCTAGCGGGAGGTACAATGAGCAGTTCTTC. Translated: CATSEASGRYNEQFF.

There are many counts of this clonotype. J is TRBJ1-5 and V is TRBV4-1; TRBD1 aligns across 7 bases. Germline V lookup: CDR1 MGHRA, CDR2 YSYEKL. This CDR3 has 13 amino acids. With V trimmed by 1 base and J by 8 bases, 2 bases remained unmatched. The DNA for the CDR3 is TGCGCCAGCAGCCAAGCAGGGGGGAAGCCCCAGCATTTT. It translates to CASSQAGGKPQHF.

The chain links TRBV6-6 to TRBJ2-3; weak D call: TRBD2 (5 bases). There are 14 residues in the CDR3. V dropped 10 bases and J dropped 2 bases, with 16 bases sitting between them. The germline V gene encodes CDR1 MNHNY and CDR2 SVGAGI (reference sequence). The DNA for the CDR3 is TGTGCCACCACATCGGGATCCATCACAGATACGCAGTATTTT. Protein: CATTSGSITDTQYF.

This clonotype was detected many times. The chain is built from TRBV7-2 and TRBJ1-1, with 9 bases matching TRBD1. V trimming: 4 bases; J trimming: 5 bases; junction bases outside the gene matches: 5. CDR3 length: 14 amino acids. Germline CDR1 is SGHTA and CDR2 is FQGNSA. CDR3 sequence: CASSSTGGWTEAFF. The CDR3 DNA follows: TGTGCCAGCAGCTCTACAGGGGGCTGGACTGAAGCTTTCTTT.

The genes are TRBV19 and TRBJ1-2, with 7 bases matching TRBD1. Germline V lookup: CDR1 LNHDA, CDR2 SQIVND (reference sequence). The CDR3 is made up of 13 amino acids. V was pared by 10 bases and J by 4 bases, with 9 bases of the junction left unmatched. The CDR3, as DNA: TGTGCCACCCTTGACAGGGTCTCCTATGGCTACACCTTC. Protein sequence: CATLDRVSYGYTF.

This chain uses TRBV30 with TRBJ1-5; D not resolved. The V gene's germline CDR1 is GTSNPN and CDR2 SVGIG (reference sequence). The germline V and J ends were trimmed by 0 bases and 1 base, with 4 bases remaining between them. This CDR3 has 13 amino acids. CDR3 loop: CAWSVGSNQPQHF. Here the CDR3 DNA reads TGTGCCTGGAGTGTAGGGAGCAATCAGCCCCAGCATTTT.

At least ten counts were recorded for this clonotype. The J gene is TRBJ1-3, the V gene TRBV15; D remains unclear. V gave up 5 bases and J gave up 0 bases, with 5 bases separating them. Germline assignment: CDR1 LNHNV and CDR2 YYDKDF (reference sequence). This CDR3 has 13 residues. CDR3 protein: CATSVYSGNTIYF. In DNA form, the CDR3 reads TGTGCCACCAGCGTATACTCTGGAAACACCATATATTTT.

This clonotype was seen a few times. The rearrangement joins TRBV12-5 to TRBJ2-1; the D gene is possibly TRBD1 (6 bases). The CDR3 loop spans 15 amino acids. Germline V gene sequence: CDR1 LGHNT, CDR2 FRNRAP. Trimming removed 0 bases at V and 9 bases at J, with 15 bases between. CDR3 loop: CASGLVGGRVVEQFF. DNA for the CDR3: TGTGCTAGTGGTTTGGTAGGGGGAAGGGTTGTTGAGCAGTTCTTC.

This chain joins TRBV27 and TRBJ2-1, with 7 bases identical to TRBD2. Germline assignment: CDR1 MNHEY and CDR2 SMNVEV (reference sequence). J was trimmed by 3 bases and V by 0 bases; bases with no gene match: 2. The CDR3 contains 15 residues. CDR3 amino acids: CASSLSREDYNEQFF. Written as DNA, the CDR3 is TGTGCCAGCAGTTTATCACGGGAGGACTACAATGAGCAGTTCTTC.

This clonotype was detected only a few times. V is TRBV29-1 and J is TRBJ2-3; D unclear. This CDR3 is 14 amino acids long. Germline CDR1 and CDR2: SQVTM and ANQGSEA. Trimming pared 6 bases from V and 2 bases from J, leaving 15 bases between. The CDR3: CSVCLTTDTDTQYF. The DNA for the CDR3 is TGCAGCGTCTGCCTCACTACCGACACAGATACGCAGTATTTT.